Listed here are 7 T cell receptor beta chains from one sample, sequenced in a study of control samples from healthy donors and cancer patients. Sequenced by immunoSEQ multiplex PCR; TCRdb stores in-frame clones only, minus some. This sample has around 170,000 clones; around 90% occur once, and the top ten carry roughly 5%. Sequencing input: blood. These receptors originate from a woman under 40 in good health.

This chain links TRBV2 with TRBJ1-6; the D gene is possibly TRBD1 (5 bases). Trimming removed 5 bases from V and 8 bases from J, with 16 bases in between. CDR3 length equals 15 residues. Germline lookup yields CDR1 SNHLY and CDR2 FYNNEI. The CDR3 spells CASSWGREADSPLHF. For the CDR3, the DNA is TGTGCCAGCAGTTGGGGCAGGGAGGCGGATTCACCCCTCCACTTT.

This clone was seen only once. The genes are TRBV29-1 and TRBJ1-1; tentatively, D is TRBD1 (5 bases). The length of the CDR3 is 13 residues. CDR1 SQVTM and CDR2 ANQGSEA come from the germline V gene. The V end lost 6 bases, the J end lost 1 base, and 12 bases lay between the germline ends. CDR3 nucleotide sequence: TGCAGCGTGGGACGGGGGAAGAACACTGAAGCTTTCTTT. This gives the protein CSVGRGKNTEAFF.

This chain uses TRBV29-1 with TRBJ2-5, with D maybe TRBD2 (5 bases). Germline CDR1 is SQVTM and CDR2 is ANQGSEA. V was shortened by 7 bases and J by 5 bases, with 17 bases between the two germline ends. This CDR3 comprises 13 residues. Here the CDR3 reads CSARDPFGETQYF. For the CDR3, the DNA is TGCAGCGCCCGGGATCCATTCGGGGAGACCCAGTACTTC.

The rearrangement joins TRBV11-1 to TRBJ2-1; TRBD1 aligns across 10 bases. Germline V lookup: CDR1 SGHAT, CDR2 FQDESV (reference sequence). With V trimmed by 5 bases and J by 8 bases, 12 bases remained unmatched. CDR3 size: 16 residues. The chain's CDR3 is CASSPNRDRGLYEQFF. Written as DNA, the CDR3 is TGTGCCAGCAGCCCGAACCGGGACAGGGGTTTGTATGAGCAGTTCTTC.

The chain links TRBV7-6 to TRBJ2-6, with D possibly being TRBD1 or TRBD2 (5 bases each). The germline CDR1 and CDR2 sequences are SGHVS and FNYEAQ. The CDR3 length is 16 residues. V was shortened by 5 bases and J by 0 bases, with 11 bases between the two germline ends. The CDR3 reads CASSNGAISGANVLTF. In DNA form, the CDR3 reads TGTGCCAGCAGCAACGGGGCCATCTCTGGGGCCAACGTCCTGACTTTC.

The chain combines TRBV5-1 with TRBJ2-7; 7 bases align to TRBD1. Germline V CDR1 and CDR2: SGHRS, YFSETQ. The CDR3 length is 15 residues. With 6 bases clipped from V and 2 bases from J, the junction kept 11 bases outside the gene matches. CDR3 amino acids: CASTNAQGETYEQYV. DNA of the CDR3: TGCGCCAGCACCAACGCGCAGGGGGAAACCTACGAGCAGTACGTC.

V and J are TRBV10-2 and TRBJ1-1; TRBD1 is a possible D gene (5 bases). CDR1 and CDR2 (germline): WSHSY, SAAADI. There are 13 residues in the CDR3. The ends were cut back, 6 bases at V and 1 base at J, with 9 bases in the middle. In nucleotides, the CDR3 is TGCGCCAGCAGACAGGAACCGAACACTGAAGCTTTCTTT. Residues: CASRQEPNTEAFF.